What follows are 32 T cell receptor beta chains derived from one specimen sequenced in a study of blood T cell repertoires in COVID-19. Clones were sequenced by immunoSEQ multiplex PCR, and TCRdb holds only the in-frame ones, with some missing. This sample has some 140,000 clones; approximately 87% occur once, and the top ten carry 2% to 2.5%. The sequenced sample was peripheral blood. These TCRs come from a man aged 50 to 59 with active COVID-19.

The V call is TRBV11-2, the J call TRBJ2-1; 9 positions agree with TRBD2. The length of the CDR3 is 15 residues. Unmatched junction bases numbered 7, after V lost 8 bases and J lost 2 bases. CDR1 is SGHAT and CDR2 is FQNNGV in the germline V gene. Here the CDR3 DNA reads TGTGCCAGCGATGAACTAGCGGGTGCCTACAATGAGCAGTTCTTC. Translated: CASDELAGAYNEQFF.

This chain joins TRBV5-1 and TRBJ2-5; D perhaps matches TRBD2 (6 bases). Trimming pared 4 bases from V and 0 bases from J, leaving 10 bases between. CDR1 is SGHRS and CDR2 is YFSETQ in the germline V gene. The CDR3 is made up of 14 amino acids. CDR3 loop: CASSRGGNQETQYF. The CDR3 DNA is TGCGCCAGCAGCCGGGGCGGGAACCAAGAGACCCAGTACTTC.

The chain's CDR3 is CASSFGQGGEAFF. In nucleotides, the CDR3 is TGCGCCAGCAGCTTTGGACAGGGGGGTGAAGCTTTCTTT. The chain couples TRBV5-1 to TRBJ1-1; TRBD1 aligns across 10 bases. Germline loops: CDR1 SGHRS, CDR2 YFSETQ. Trimming cost V 2 bases and J 7 bases; bases outside gene matches: 2. The CDR3 is made up of 13 amino acids.

The CDR3 DNA reads as TGCAGCCTAATACAGGGCCGCGAAGCTTTCTTT. Amino acids: CSLIQGREAFF. J is TRBJ1-1 and V is TRBV29-1; D is perhaps TRBD1 (6 bases). This CDR3 region has 11 residues. The V end lost 8 bases, the J end lost 8 bases, and 15 bases lay between the germline ends. The germline CDR1 and CDR2 sequences are SQVTM and ANQGSEA.

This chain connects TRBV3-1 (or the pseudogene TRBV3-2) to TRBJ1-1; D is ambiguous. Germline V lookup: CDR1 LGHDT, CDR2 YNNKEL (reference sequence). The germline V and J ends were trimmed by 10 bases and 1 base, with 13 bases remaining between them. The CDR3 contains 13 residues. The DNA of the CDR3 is TGTGCCACCTCACGGGGATCGAACACTGAAGCTTTCTTT. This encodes CATSRGSNTEAFF.

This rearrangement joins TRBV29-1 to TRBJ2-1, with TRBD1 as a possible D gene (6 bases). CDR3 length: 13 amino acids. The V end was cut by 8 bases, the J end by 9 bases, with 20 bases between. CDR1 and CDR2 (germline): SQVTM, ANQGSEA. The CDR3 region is CSTISGTNPEQFF. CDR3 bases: TGCAGCACGATCTCCGGGACAAACCCTGAGCAGTTCTTC.

The CDR3 sequence: CASSLGTGDEQFF. CDR3 bases: TGCGCCAGCAGCTTGGGGACAGGGGATGAGCAGTTCTTC. The V call is TRBV5-1, the J call TRBJ2-1, with 9 bases matching TRBD1. The CDR3 has 13 residues. The germline gives CDR1 SGHRS, CDR2 YFSETQ. V was pared by 0 bases and J by 8 bases, with 0 bases of the junction left unmatched.

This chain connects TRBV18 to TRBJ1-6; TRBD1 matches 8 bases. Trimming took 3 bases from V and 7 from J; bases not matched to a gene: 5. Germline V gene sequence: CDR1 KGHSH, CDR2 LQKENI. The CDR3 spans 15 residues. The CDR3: CASSPRTGSNSPLHF. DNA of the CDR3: TGTGCCAGCTCACCCAGGACAGGGTCGAATTCACCCCTCCACTTT. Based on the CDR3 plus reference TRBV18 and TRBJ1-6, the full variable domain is NAGVMQNPRHLVRRRGQEARLRCSPMKGHSHVYWYRQLPEEGLKFMVYLQKENIIDESGMPKERFSAEFPKEGPSILRIQQVVRGDSAAYFCASSPRTGSNSPLHFGNGTRLTVT.

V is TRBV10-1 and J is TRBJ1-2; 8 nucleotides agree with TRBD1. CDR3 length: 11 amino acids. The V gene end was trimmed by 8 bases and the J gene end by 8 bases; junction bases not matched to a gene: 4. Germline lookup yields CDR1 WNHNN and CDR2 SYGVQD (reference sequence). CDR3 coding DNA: TGCGCCAGCTCGACAGGGGCCGGCTACACCTTC. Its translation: CASSTGAGYTF.

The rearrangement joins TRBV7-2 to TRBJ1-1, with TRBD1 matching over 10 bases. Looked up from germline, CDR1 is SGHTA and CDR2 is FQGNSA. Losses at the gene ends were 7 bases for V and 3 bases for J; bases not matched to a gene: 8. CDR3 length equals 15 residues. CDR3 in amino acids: CASTEKTGGYTEAFF. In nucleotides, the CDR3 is TGTGCCAGCACCGAAAAGACAGGGGGCTACACTGAAGCTTTCTTT. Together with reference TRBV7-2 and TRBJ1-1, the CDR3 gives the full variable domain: GAGVSQSPSNKVTEKGKDVELRCDPISGHTALYWYRQSLGQGLEFLIYFQGNSAPDKSGLPSDRFSAERTGGSVSTLTIQRTQQEDSAVYLCASTEKTGGYTEAFFGQGTRLTVV.

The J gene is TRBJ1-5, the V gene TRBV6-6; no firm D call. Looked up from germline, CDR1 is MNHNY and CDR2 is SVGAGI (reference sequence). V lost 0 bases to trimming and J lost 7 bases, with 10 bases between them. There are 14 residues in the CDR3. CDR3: CASSYSVSRQPQHF. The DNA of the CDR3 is TGTGCCAGCAGTTACTCGGTCTCGAGGCAGCCCCAGCATTTT.

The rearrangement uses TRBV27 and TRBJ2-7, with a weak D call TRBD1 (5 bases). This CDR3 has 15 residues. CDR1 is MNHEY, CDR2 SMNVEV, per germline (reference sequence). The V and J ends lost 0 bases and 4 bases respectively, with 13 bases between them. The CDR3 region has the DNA TGTGCCAGCAGTTTATCAGTCGACAGCTGGTACGAGCAGTACTTC. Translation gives CASSLSVDSWYEQYF.

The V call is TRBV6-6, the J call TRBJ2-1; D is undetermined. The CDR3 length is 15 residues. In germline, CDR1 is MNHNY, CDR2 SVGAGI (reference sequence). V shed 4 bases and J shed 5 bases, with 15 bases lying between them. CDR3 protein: CASSSPGRVNNEQFF. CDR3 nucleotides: TGTGCCAGCAGTTCCCCGGGTCGGGTCAACAATGAGCAGTTCTTC.

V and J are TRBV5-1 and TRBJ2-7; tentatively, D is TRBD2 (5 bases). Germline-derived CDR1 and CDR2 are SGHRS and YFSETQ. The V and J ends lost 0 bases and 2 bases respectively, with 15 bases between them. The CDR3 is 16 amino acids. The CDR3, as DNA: TGCGCCAGCAGCTTGGACTTAGCTAGCACAGCCTACGAGCAGTACTTC. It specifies CASSLDLASTAYEQYF.

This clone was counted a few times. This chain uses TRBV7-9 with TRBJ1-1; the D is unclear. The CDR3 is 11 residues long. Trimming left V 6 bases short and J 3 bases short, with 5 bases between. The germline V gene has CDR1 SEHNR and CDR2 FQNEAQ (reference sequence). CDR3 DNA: TGTGCCAGCAGTCTAGACACTGAAGCTTTCTTT. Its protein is CASSLDTEAFF.

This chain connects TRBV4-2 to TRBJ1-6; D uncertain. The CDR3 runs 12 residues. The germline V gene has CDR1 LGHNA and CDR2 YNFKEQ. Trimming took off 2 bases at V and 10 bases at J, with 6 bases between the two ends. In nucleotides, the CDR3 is TGTGCCAGCAGCCAATCGGGATCACCCCTCCACTTT. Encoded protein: CASSQSGSPLHF.

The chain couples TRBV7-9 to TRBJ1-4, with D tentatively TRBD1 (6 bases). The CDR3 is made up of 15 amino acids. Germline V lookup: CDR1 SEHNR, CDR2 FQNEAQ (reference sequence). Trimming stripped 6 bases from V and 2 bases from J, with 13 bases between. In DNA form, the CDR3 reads TGTGCCAGCAGTTCCCGACAGGCCACTAATGAAAAACTGTTTTTT. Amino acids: CASSSRQATNEKLFF.

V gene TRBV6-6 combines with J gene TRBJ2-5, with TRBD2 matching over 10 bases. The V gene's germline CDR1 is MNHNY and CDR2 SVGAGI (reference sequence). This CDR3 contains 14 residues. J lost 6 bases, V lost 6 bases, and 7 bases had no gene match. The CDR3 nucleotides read TGTGCCAGCAGGGCCGGGACTAGCGCGAAGACCCAGTACTTC. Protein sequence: CASRAGTSAKTQYF.

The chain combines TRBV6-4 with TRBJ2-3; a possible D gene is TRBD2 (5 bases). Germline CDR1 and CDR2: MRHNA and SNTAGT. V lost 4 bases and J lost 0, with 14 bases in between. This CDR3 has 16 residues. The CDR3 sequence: CASSVNGVTSTDTQYF. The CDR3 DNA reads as TGTGCCAGCAGTGTTAACGGGGTGACTAGCACAGATACGCAGTATTTT.

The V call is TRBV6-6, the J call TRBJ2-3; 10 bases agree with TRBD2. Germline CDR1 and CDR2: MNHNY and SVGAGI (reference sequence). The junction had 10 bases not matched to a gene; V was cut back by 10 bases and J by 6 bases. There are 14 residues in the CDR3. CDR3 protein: CATLSGGASDTQYF. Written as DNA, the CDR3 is TGTGCCACCCTAAGCGGGGGGGCATCCGATACGCAGTATTTT.

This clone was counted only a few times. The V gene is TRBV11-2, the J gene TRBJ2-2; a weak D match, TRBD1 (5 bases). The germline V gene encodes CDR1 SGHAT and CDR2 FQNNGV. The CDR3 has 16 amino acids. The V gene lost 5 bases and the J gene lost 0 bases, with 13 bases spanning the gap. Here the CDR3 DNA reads TGTGCCAGCAGCCCCATTAGGGGCCCGAACACCGGGGAGCTGTTTTTT. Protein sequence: CASSPIRGPNTGELFF. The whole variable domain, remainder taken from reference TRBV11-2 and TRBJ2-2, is EAGVAQSPRYKIIEKRQSVAFWCNPISGHATLYWYQQILGQGPKLLIQFQNNGVVDDSQLPKDRFSAERLKGVDSTLKIQPAKLEDSAVYLCASSPIRGPNTGELFFGEGSRLTVL.

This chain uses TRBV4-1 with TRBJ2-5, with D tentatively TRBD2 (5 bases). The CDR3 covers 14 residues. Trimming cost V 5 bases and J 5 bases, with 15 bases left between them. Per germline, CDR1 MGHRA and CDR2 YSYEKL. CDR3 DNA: TGCGCCAGCAGCACACTCACCCCGGGGGAGACCCAGTACTTC. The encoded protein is CASSTLTPGETQYF.

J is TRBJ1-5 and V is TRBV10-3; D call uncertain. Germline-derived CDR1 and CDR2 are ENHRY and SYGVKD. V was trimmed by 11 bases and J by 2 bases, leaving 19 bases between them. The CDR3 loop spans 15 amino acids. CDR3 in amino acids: CASDSGRAGNQPQHF. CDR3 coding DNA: TGTGCCTCCGACTCGGGGAGGGCGGGCAATCAGCCCCAGCATTTT.

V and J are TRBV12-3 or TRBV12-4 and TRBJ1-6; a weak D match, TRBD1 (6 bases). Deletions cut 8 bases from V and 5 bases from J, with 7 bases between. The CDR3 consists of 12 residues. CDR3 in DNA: TGTGCCAGCCGGACAGATAATTCACCCCTCCACTTT. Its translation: CASRTDNSPLHF.

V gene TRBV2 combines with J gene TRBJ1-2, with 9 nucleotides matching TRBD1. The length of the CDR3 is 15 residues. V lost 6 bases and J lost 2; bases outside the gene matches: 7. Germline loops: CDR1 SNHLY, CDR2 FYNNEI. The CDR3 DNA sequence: TGTGCCAGCAGATTTACAGGGGGCATGAACTATGGCTACACCTTC. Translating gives CASRFTGGMNYGYTF.

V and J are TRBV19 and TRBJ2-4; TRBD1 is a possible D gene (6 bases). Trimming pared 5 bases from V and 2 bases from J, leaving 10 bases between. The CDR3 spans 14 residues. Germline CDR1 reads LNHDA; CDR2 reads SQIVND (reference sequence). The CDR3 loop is CASSAGVSKNIQYF. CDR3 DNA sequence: TGTGCCAGTAGTGCAGGGGTATCCAAAAACATTCAGTACTTC.

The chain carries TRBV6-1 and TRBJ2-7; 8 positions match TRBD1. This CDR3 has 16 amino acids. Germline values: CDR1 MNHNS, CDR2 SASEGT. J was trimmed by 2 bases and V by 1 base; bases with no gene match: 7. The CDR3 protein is CASSEGGGTGPYEQYF. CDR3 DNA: TGTGCCAGCAGTGAAGGGGGTGGGACAGGCCCCTACGAGCAGTACTTC.

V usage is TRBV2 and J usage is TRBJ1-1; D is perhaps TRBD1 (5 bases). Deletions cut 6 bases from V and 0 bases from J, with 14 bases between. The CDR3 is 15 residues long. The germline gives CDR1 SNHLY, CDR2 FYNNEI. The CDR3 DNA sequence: TGTGCCAGCAGCTATAGGGGCGTCATGAACACTGAAGCTTTCTTT. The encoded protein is CASSYRGVMNTEAFF.

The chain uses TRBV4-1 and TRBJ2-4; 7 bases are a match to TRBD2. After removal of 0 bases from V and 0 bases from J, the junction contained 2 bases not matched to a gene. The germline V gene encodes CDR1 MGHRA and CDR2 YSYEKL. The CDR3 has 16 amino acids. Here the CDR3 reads CASSQEAGAAKNIQYF. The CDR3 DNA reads TGCGCCAGCAGCCAAGAGGCGGGAGCAGCCAAAAACATTCAGTACTTC.

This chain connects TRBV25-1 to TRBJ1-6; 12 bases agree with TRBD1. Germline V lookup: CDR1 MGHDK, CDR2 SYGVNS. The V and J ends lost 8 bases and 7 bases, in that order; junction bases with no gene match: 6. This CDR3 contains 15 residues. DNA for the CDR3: TGTGCCAGCGGGGGACAGGGGGCGAACAATTCACCCCTCCACTTT. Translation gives CASGGQGANNSPLHF.

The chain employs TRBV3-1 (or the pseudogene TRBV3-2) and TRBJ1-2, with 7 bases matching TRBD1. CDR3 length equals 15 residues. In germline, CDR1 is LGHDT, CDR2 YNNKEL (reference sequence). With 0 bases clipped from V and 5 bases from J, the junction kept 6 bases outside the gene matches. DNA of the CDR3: TGTGCCAGCAGCCAAGAACCAGGGGGGTCATATGGCTACACCTTC. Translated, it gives CASSQEPGGSYGYTF.

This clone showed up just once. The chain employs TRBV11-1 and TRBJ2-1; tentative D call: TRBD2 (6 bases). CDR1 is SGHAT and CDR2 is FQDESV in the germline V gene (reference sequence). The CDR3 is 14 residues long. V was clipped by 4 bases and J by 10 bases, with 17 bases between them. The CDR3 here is CASSSPFGGSEQFF. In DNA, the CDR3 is TGTGCCAGCAGCTCTCCCTTTGGGGGGTCGGAGCAGTTCTTC.